The sequence of this T cell receptor beta chain was determined in a study of shared clonotypes between healthy human individuals. About the research overall: Those who served as donors were a couple of women and a few men between the ages of 18 and 49.

Ten immunoSEQ deep assay plates were used by the authors to sequence unsorted PBMC DNA. The table came from immunoSEQ multiplex PCR; TCRdb's copy has only in-frame clones and leaves some out. The sample consists of approximately 480,000 clones, 75% to 80% of them appearing once. Per the germline V gene, CDR1 is SGDLS and CDR2 is YYNGEE. This CDR3 region has 14 residues. V lost 2 bases, J lost 9 bases, and 15 bases lay in between. Regarding the study as a whole: A small donor pool kept down the genetic and exposure-history diversity that was represented.

Donors had no recently reported acute infections or vaccinations and were HIV-negative. This clone was picked up a small number of times. Antigen unknown. Sequenced material: PBMCs. This chain uses TRBV9 with TRBJ2-1; D unresolved. The receptor's source is a middle-aged woman in good health. Some clones in this sample may be carry-over from other donors' samples. CDR3 sequence reads: CASSVPGPEGEQFF. CDR3 coding DNA: TGTGCCAGCAGCGTCCCCGGACCCGAAGGTGAGCAGTTCTTC. Looking up the rest from reference TRBV9 and TRBJ2-1 gives the full variable domain: DSGVTQTPKHLITATGQRVTLRCSPRSGDLSVYWYQQSLDQGLQFLIQYYNGEERAKGNILERFSAQQFPDLHSELNLSSLELGDSALYFCASSVPGPEGEQFFGPGTRLTVL.